These 28 T cell receptor beta chains came from one sample sequenced in a study of T cell responses to AZD1222 COVID-19 vaccine. TCRdb's copy holds only in-frame clones and misses some; the assay was immunoSEQ multiplex PCR. The sample has approximately 90,000 clones, about 90% seen once; the top ten hold around 7.7%. Sequences were derived from peripheral blood, sampled on day 0 of AZD1222 vaccination. These receptor sequences come from an adult in good health.

The V and J genes are TRBV28 and TRBJ1-1, with TRBD1 identical over 7 bases. With 5 bases clipped from V and 2 bases from J, the junction kept 8 bases outside the gene matches. Germline-derived CDR1 and CDR2 are MDHEN and SYDVKM. The length of the CDR3 is 15 residues. The CDR3 nucleotides read TGTGCCAGCAGTCACACAACAGGGGTTAACACTGAAGCTTTCTTT. Translation gives CASSHTTGVNTEAFF.

V and J are TRBV13 and TRBJ2-3; TRBD1 matches 7 bases. The V gene's germline CDR1 is PRHDT and CDR2 FYEKMQ (reference sequence). This CDR3 comprises 15 residues. Trimming removed 5 bases from V and 6 bases from J; junction bases left unmatched: 11. CDR3 sequence (DNA): TGTGCCAGCAGCCGAAACAGGGGCCGGGGTGATACGCAGTATTTT. Encoded protein: CASSRNRGRGDTQYF. The full variable domain, with the rest looked up from reference TRBV13 and TRBJ2-3, is AAGVIQSPRHLIKEKRETATLKCYPIPRHDTVYWYQQGPGQDPQFLISFYEKMQSDKGSIPDRFSAQQFSDYHSELNMSSLELGDSALYFCASSRNRGRGDTQYFGPGTRLTVL.

The rearrangement joins TRBV5-1 to TRBJ1-4, with 12 nucleotides matching TRBD1. CDR1 is SGHRS, CDR2 YFSETQ, per germline. With 3 bases clipped from V and 8 bases from J, the junction kept 2 bases outside the gene matches. This CDR3 spans 14 amino acids. DNA of the CDR3: TGCGCCAGCAGCTCGGGACAGGGGGCCGAAAAACTGTTTTTT. Protein product: CASSSGQGAEKLFF. Supplemented by reference TRBV5-1 and TRBJ1-4, the full variable domain reads KAGVTQTPRYLIKTRGQQVTLSCSPISGHRSVSWYQQTPGQGLQFLFEYFSETQRNKGNFPGRFSGRQFSNSRSEMNVSTLELGDSALYLCASSSGQGAEKLFFGSGTQLSVL.

CDR3: CAWRVREGTEAFF. CDR3 nucleotides: TGTGCCTGGAGGGTAAGAGAGGGTACTGAAGCTTTCTTT. V usage is TRBV30 and J usage is TRBJ1-1; D is unresolved. CDR3 length: 13 residues. Germline values: CDR1 GTSNPN, CDR2 SVGIG (reference sequence). V lost 3 bases, J lost 5 bases, and 13 bases lay in between.

The rearrangement links TRBV10-3 to TRBJ1-2; 8 nucleotides line up with TRBD1. The CDR3 runs to 12 residues. J lost 6 bases, V lost 4 bases, and 1 base had no gene match. Germline V lookup: CDR1 ENHRY, CDR2 SYGVKD. CDR3 bases: TGTGCCATCAGTGCGGACAGGGATGGCTACACCTTC. Its protein product is CAISADRDGYTF.

The CDR3 nucleotides read TGTGCCAGTAGTATTGGGCGAACGGGTAGTTTGGGTGGTCAGCCCCAGCATTTT. Residues: CASSIGRTGSLGGQPQHF. The chain recombines TRBV19 with TRBJ1-5; D unclear. V was cut by 3 bases and J by 6 bases, with 24 bases left in between. The CDR3 is made up of 18 amino acids. Germline V CDR1 and CDR2: LNHDA, SQIVND (reference sequence).

CDR3: CASSDSLYYNEPNEQFF. CDR3 sequence (DNA): TGTGCCAGCAGTGATTCCCTTTACTACAATGAGCCGAATGAGCAGTTCTTC. V usage is TRBV2 and J usage is TRBJ2-1, with D unresolved. Trimming removed 3 bases at V and 7 bases at J, with 22 bases between. This CDR3 is built from 17 residues. Looked up from germline, CDR1 is SNHLY and CDR2 is FYNNEI.

The chain uses TRBV7-9 and TRBJ1-1, with unresolved D. V dropped 2 bases and J dropped 0 bases, with 10 bases sitting between them. The CDR3 contains 15 residues. Germline CDR1 and CDR2: SEHNR and FQNEAQ (reference sequence). The CDR3 protein is CASSLRDIMNTEAFF. CDR3 nucleotides: TGTGCCAGCAGCTTACGGGATATCATGAACACTGAAGCTTTCTTT.

This clone showed up just a few times. The chain links TRBV11-2 to TRBJ1-5; tentatively, D is TRBD1 (5 bases). This CDR3 region has 14 residues. The V gene's germline CDR1 is SGHAT and CDR2 FQNNGV. The V end lost 4 bases, the J end lost 4 bases, and 11 bases lay between the germline ends. The CDR3 spells CASSWGRANQPQHF. CDR3 sequence (DNA): TGTGCCAGCAGCTGGGGACGGGCAAATCAGCCCCAGCATTTT.

The genes are TRBV10-3 and TRBJ1-5; 8 bases line up with TRBD1. This CDR3 spans 16 amino acids. V lost 6 bases to trimming and J lost 4 bases; unmatched junction nucleotides: 11. The germline V gene has CDR1 ENHRY and CDR2 SYGVKD. The CDR3 nucleotides are TGTGCCATCAGCCCGACAGGGGCATCCTCAAATCAGCCCCAGCATTTT. It encodes CAISPTGASSNQPQHF.

This clone was detected only once. The chain is built from TRBV18 and TRBJ2-3, with D unclear. V gave up 4 bases and J gave up 6 bases, with 5 bases separating them. There are 11 residues in the CDR3. From germline, CDR1 is KGHSH and CDR2 LQKENI. The CDR3 loop is CASSRRDTQYF. The CDR3 bases are TGTGCCAGCTCACGCCGGGATACGCAGTATTTT.

This chain uses TRBV29-1 with TRBJ2-7; tentative D call: TRBD2 (5 bases). Germline V gene lookup returns CDR1 SQVTM and CDR2 ANQGSEA. V lost 2 bases and J lost 3, with 5 bases in between. This CDR3 comprises 11 residues. The CDR3, as DNA: TGCAGCGTTGAACGGGGCTACGAGCAGTACTTC. The encoded protein is CSVERGYEQYF.

V and J are TRBV6-5 and TRBJ1-5; no clear D gene. Germline V lookup: CDR1 MNHEY, CDR2 SVGAGI. Trimming took 5 bases from V and 3 from J, leaving 8 bases between them. The length of the CDR3 is 13 residues. In DNA, the CDR3 is TGTGCCAGCAGTCCGGGCCCCAATCAGCCCCAGCATTTT. Translated: CASSPGPNQPQHF.

The chain has TRBV10-3 and TRBJ2-6, with TRBD1 identical over 9 bases. The germline V gene has CDR1 ENHRY and CDR2 SYGVKD. The CDR3 runs to 19 residues. Trimming took 3 bases from V and 2 from J; bases not matched to a gene: 11. CDR3 in DNA: TGTGCCATCAGTGATGAACGGACAGGGGACTTCGCTGGGGCCAACGTCCTGACTTTC. Translating it yields CAISDERTGDFAGANVLTF.

The chain joins TRBV3-1 (or the pseudogene TRBV3-2) to TRBJ2-2; 13 nucleotides align to TRBD2. V dropped 3 bases and J dropped 4; count of bases not matched to a gene: 2. Germline CDR1 and CDR2: LGHDT and YNNKEL (reference sequence). The CDR3 is 16 amino acids. CDR3 coding DNA: TGTGCCAGCAGCCATCGACTAGCGGGAGGCACCGGGGAGCTGTTTTTT. Its protein is CASSHRLAGGTGELFF.

This clone was recorded once. The chain employs TRBV9 and TRBJ1-1; a weak D match, TRBD1 (5 bases). This CDR3 has 14 residues. Germline CDR1 and CDR2: SGDLS and YYNGEE. V gave up 4 bases and J gave up 2 bases, with 12 bases separating them. In DNA, the CDR3 is TGTGCCAGCAGCTCCCGACAGCTAAACACTGAAGCTTTCTTT. It translates to CASSSRQLNTEAFF.

J is TRBJ2-5 and V is TRBV29-1, with 13 bases that match TRBD2. The CDR3 is 14 amino acids. CDR1 and CDR2 (germline): SQVTM, ANQGSEA. The ends lost 7 bases at V and 5 bases at J; junction bases unmatched: 7. CDR3 sequence reads: CSAQLAGGPETQYF. As DNA, the CDR3 is TGCAGCGCTCAACTAGCGGGAGGGCCGGAGACCCAGTACTTC.

The chain combines TRBV19 with TRBJ1-1, with 9 bases identical to TRBD1. Germline V gene lookup returns CDR1 LNHDA and CDR2 SQIVND (reference sequence). V dropped 8 bases and J dropped 7; count of bases not matched to a gene: 14. The CDR3 covers 15 residues. The CDR3 reads CASLNARDRVSEAFF. The CDR3 nucleotides are TGTGCCAGTTTAAACGCCCGGGACAGGGTTAGTGAAGCTTTCTTT.

V usage is TRBV10-3 and J usage is TRBJ1-4; 7 bases match TRBD1. Trimming at V came to 10 bases and at J to 5 bases, leaving 10 bases not matched to a gene. Germline V gene sequence: CDR1 ENHRY, CDR2 SYGVKD. The CDR3 runs to 14 residues. The CDR3 sequence is CASSAGTENEKLFF. CDR3 DNA: TGTGCCAGTAGCGCAGGGACAGAGAATGAAAAACTGTTTTTT.

J is TRBJ2-1 and V is TRBV19; D not resolved. V was clipped by 2 bases and J by 7 bases, with 15 bases between them. Per germline, CDR1 LNHDA and CDR2 SQIVND (reference sequence). This CDR3 has 15 residues. The CDR3 nucleotides are TGTGCCAGTAGTATAACCGGGTCGGAAGGGAATGAGCAGTTCTTC. Its protein is CASSITGSEGNEQFF.

The chain links TRBV30 to TRBJ2-2, with TRBD1 as a possible D gene (5 bases). Germline V gene sequence: CDR1 GTSNPN, CDR2 SVGIG (reference sequence). With 0 bases removed from V and 5 bases from J, the gap between germline ends came to 13 bases. The CDR3 runs 15 residues. The CDR3 protein is CAWSVSGYGTGELFF. Here the CDR3 DNA reads TGTGCCTGGAGTGTGTCAGGGTACGGGACCGGGGAGCTGTTTTTT. The full variable domain, in which reference TRBV30 and TRBJ2-2 provide the parts outside the CDR3, is SQTIHQWPATLVQPVGSPLSLECTVEGTSNPNLYWYRQAAGRGLQLLFYSVGIGQISSEVPQNLSASRPQDRQFILSSKKLLLSDSGFYLCAWSVSGYGTGELFFGEGSRLTVL.

The chain joins TRBV9 to TRBJ1-2; D gene uncertain. The V gene's germline CDR1 is SGDLS and CDR2 YYNGEE. V lost 4 bases to trimming and J lost 6 bases, with 19 bases between them. The CDR3 extends over 15 amino acids. CDR3 region: CASSPGQAAADGYTF. CDR3 coding DNA: TGTGCCAGCAGCCCGGGCCAGGCGGCGGCCGATGGCTACACCTTC.

The J gene is TRBJ2-7, the V gene TRBV28, with unresolved D. With 2 bases removed from V and 7 bases from J, the gap between germline ends came to 18 bases. This CDR3 is 15 amino acids long. The germline V gene encodes CDR1 MDHEN and CDR2 SYDVKM. CDR3 loop: CASSLAALYLGEQYF. The CDR3 DNA sequence: TGTGCCAGCAGTTTAGCTGCCCTATACCTGGGAGAGCAGTACTTC.

This chain joins TRBV2 and TRBJ1-5, with 7 nucleotides matching TRBD1. Germline V gives CDR1 SNHLY, CDR2 FYNNEI. This CDR3 spans 13 amino acids. The ends lost 9 bases at V and 7 bases at J; junction bases unmatched: 9. Here the CDR3 reads CASRAGGKQPQHF. CDR3 nucleotides: TGTGCCAGTAGGGCAGGGGGAAAGCAGCCCCAGCATTTT.

This rearrangement joins TRBV25-1 to TRBJ1-1; no firm D call. This CDR3 is 11 amino acids long. The V end lost 2 bases, the J end lost 4 bases, and 2 bases lay between the germline ends. Germline V CDR1 and CDR2: MGHDK, SYGVNS. The CDR3 nucleotides read TGTGCCAGCAGTGAAGGCACTGAAGCTTTCTTT. Its protein is CASSEGTEAFF.

The chain couples TRBV5-1 to TRBJ1-1; the D gene is possibly TRBD1 (6 bases). The CDR3 loop spans 15 amino acids. The V and J ends lost 4 bases and 1 base respectively, with 14 bases between them. Germline loops: CDR1 SGHRS, CDR2 YFSETQ. CDR3 nucleotide sequence: TGCGCCAGCAGCGCCCAACAGGGAGGGAACACTGAAGCTTTCTTT. This sequence encodes CASSAQQGGNTEAFF.

This chain uses TRBV29-1 with TRBJ2-7; 9 bases map to TRBD1. Trimming at V came to 4 bases and at J to 6 bases, leaving 10 bases not matched to a gene. In germline, CDR1 is SQVTM, CDR2 ANQGSEA. CDR3 length equals 14 residues. CDR3 nucleotide sequence: TGCAGCGTTGGAGGGGACAGGGTGGTGAGCGAGCAGTACTTC. It yields the protein CSVGGDRVVSEQYF.

The V and J genes are TRBV3-1 (or the pseudogene TRBV3-2) and TRBJ2-4, with 7 bases aligning to TRBD2. The CDR3 runs to 18 residues. CDR1 LGHDT and CDR2 YNNKEL come from the germline V gene (reference sequence). V trimming: 0 bases; J trimming: 0 bases; junction bases outside the gene matches: 8. CDR3 in DNA: TGTGCCAGCAGCCAAGATCCGGGGAGGGCGGTAGCCAAAAACATTCAGTACTTC. Translated, it gives CASSQDPGRAVAKNIQYF.